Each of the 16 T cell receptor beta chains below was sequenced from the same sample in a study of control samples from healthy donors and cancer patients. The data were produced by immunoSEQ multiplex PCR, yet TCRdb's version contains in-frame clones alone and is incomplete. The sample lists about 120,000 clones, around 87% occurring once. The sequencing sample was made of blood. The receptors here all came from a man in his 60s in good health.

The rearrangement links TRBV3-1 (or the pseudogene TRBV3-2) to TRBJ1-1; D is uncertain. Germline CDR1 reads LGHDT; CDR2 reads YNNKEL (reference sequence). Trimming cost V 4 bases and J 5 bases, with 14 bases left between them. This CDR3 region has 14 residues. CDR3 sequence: CASSPDGLGTEAFF. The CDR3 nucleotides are TGTGCCAGCAGCCCAGATGGGCTTGGGACTGAAGCTTTCTTT.

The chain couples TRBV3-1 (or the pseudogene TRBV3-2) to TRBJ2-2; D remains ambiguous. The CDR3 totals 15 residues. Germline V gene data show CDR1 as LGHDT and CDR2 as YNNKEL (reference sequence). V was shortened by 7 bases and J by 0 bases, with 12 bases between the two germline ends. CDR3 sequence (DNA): TGTGCCAGCACCACGGGCGGATCGAACACCGGGGAGCTGTTTTTT. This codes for CASTTGGSNTGELFF.

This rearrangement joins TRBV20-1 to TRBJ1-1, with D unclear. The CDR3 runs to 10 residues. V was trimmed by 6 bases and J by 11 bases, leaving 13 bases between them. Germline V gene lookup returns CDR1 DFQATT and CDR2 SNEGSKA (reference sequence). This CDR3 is CSAQKFEAFF. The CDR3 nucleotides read TGCAGTGCCCAGAAGTTTGAGGCTTTCTTT.

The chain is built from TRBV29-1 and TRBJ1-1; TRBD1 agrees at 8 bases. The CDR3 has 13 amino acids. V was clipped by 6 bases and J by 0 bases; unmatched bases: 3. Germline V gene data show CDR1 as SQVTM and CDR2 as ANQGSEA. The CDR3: CSVHRGVNTEAFF. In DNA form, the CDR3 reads TGCAGCGTGCACAGGGGGGTGAACACTGAAGCTTTCTTT.

The DNA for the CDR3 is TGTGCCAGCAGTCAACACCCAGGGGGCGGATCACCCCTCCACTTT. It is translated as CASSQHPGGGSPLHF. The rearrangement uses TRBV6-4 and TRBJ1-6; TRBD1 matches 8 bases. There are 15 residues in the CDR3. V lost 5 bases to trimming and J lost 10 bases; unmatched junction nucleotides: 10. The germline CDR1 and CDR2 sequences are MRHNA and SNTAGT.

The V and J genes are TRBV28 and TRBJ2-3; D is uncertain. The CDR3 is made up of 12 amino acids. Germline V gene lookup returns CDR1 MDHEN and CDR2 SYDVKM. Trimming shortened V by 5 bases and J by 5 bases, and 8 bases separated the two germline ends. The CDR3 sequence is CASSAIVDTQYF. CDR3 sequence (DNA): TGTGCCAGCAGTGCCATTGTAGATACGCAGTATTTT.

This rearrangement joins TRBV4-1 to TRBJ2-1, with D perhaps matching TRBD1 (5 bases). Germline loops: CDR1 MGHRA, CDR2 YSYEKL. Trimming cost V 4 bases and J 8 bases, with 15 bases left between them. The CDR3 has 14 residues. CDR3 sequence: CASSLTTVVDEQFF. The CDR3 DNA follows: TGCGCCAGCAGCCTAACGACAGTTGTCGATGAGCAGTTCTTC.

The CDR3 reads CASSLAGSNTDTQYF. The CDR3 nucleotides are TGTGCCAGCAGTTTAGCGGGGAGCAACACAGATACGCAGTATTTT. The rearrangement joins TRBV6-5 to TRBJ2-3; 8 positions match TRBD2. Germline V gene lookup returns CDR1 MNHEY and CDR2 SVGAGI. V lost 4 bases, J lost 2 bases, and 5 bases stayed unmatched. The CDR3 covers 15 residues.

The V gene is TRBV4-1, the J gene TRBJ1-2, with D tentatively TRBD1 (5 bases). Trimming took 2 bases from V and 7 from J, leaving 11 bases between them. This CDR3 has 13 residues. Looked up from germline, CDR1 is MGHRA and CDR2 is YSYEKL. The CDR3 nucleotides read TGCGCCAGCAGCCAACTCTCGGGGGGTGGCTACACCTTC. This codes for CASSQLSGGGYTF.

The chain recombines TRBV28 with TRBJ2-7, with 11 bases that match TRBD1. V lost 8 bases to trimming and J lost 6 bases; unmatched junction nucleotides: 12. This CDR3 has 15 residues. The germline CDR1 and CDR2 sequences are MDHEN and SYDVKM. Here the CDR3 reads CASWARGQGVGEQYF. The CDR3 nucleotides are TGTGCCAGCTGGGCTAGGGGACAGGGGGTCGGCGAGCAGTACTTC.

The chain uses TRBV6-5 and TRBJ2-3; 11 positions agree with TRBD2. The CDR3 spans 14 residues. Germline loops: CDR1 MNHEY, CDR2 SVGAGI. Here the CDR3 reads CGTQLAGVMVTQYF. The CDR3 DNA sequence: TGTGGAACCCAACTAGCGGGGGTAATGGTTACGCAGTATTTT.

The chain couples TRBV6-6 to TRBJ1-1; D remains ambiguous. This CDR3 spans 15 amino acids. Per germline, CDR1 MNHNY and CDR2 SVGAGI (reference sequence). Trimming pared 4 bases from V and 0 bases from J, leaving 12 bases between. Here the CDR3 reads CASSSVAPMNTEAFF. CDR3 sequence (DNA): TGTGCCAGCAGTTCTGTGGCCCCAATGAACACTGAAGCTTTCTTT.

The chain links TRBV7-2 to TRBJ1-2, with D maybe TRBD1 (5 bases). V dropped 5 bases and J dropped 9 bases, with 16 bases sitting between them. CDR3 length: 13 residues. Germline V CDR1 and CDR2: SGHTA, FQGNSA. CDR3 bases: TGTGCCAGCAGCCGAGGGACCTCGGAAAGCTACACCTTC. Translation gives CASSRGTSESYTF.

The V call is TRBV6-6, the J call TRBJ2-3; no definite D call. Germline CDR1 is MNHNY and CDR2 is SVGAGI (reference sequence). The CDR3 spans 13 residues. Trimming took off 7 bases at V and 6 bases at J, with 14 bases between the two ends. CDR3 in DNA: TGTGCCAGCACCTCGGGTACGCCGGATACGCAGTATTTT. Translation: CASTSGTPDTQYF.

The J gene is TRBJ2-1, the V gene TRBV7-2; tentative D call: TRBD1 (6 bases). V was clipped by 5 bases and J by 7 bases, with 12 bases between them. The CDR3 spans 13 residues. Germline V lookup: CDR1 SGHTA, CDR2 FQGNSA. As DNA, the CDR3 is TGTGCCAGCAGCCTTCCAACAGGGAATGAGCAGTTCTTC. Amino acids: CASSLPTGNEQFF.

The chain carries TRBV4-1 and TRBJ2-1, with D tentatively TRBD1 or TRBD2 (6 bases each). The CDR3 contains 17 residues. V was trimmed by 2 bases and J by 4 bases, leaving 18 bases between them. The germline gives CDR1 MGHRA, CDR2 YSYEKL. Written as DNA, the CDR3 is TGCGCCAGCAGCCAACTCGGTAACGGGGGCTTATACAATGAGCAGTTCTTC. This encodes CASSQLGNGGLYNEQFF.